Described below is a single TCR beta chain sequence and its context. What it recognizes is unknown. Each donor's blood draw was around 9.1 milliliters of peripheral blood. Extractions gave at least 6 micrograms of total RNA per sample. The data derive from a study of blood T cells in healthy people across ages. Study observations and caveats: Donors of long life had a larger count of naive CD4+ cells and greater diversity than aged donors.

The second PCR ran roughly 6 to 11 cycles with a sample-barcoded 5' primer and J-beta primers. A template-switch adaptor containing 12 random nucleotides labeled each cDNA molecule. TCRdb re-derived calls from the 5' RACE reads in MiXCR, one entry per CDR3 protein. The sample has over 1,300,000 distinct CDR3 sequences; around 59% are singletons. The TCR comes from a man aged 18-30 years in good health. The sequenced sample consisted of blood.

CDR3 protein: CSASWGERGTEAFF. The CDR3 DNA sequence: TGCAGTGCTAGTTGGGGGGAGCGGGGAACTGAAGCTTTCTTT. The chain carries TRBV20-1 and TRBJ1-1; tentatively, D is TRBD1 (5 bases). The CDR3 consists of 14 residues. Trimming left V 3 bases short and J 5 bases short, with 16 bases between. The germline CDR1 and CDR2 sequences are DFQATT and SNEGSKA (reference sequence).